The 10 T cell receptor beta chains given below trace back to one sample, sequenced in a study of prognosis after radiotherapy for stage I lung cancer. It was by two-round multiplex PCR that TCR beta CDR3 was amplified from genomic DNA. Primers specific to each TRBV and TRBJ gene were used in first-round PCR. TCRdb itself ran the multiplex PCR reads through MiXCR, one entry per CDR3 protein. The sample yields about 19,000 distinct CDR3 sequences, over 45% seen once. Material: PBMCs, obtained before or after stereotactic body radiation therapy (not recorded which). These receptors were taken from a donor at least 50 years old with non-small cell lung cancer.

This clonotype was seen ten or more times. The CDR3 reads CSATRMVTSSHNYEQYF. Written as DNA, the CDR3 is TGCAGTGCTACCCGAATGGTAACTAGCTCTCATAACTACGAGCAGTACTTC. This chain uses TRBV20-1 with TRBJ2-7, with a tentative D call TRBD2 (6 bases). Germline V gene data show CDR1 as DFQATT and CDR2 as SNEGSKA (reference sequence). This CDR3 has 17 amino acids. Trimming took off 4 bases at V and 3 bases at J, with 25 bases between the two ends.

Here the CDR3 reads CASSFRDIYAYTQYF. The CDR3 DNA sequence: TGTGCCAGCAGCTTCCGGGACATCTACGCATATACGCAGTATTTT. V and J are TRBV7-2 and TRBJ2-3, with D perhaps TRBD1 (6 bases). In germline, CDR1 is SGHTA, CDR2 FQGNSA. The CDR3 length is 15 residues. The V gene lost 3 bases and the J gene lost 7 bases, with 17 bases spanning the gap. The full variable domain, completed using reference TRBV7-2 and TRBJ2-3, is GAGVSQSPSNKVTEKGKDVELRCDPISGHTALYWYRQSLGQGLEFLIYFQGNSAPDKSGLPSDRFSAERTGGSVSTLTIQRTQQEDSAVYLCASSFRDIYAYTQYFGPGTRLTVL.

This clonotype was detected ten times or more. The rearrangement joins TRBV19 to TRBJ2-5; TRBD2 might be the D (6 bases). The ends were cut back, 3 bases at V and 4 bases at J, with 12 bases in the middle. This CDR3 spans 14 amino acids. From germline, CDR1 is LNHDA and CDR2 SQIVND (reference sequence). CDR3 nucleotide sequence: TGTGCCAGTAGTATCGGGGGTGTGGGAGAGACCCAGTACTTC. It codes for CASSIGGVGETQYF.

This clonotype was detected ten times or more. This chain connects TRBV7-9 to TRBJ2-3; no clear D gene. The CDR3 sequence is 15 residues long. Trimming removed 3 bases from V and 4 bases from J, with 14 bases in between. From germline, CDR1 is SEHNR and CDR2 FQNEAQ (reference sequence). In nucleotides, the CDR3 is TGTGCCAGCAGCTTTCTAAGACACTACCCAGATACGCAGTATTTT. Translation gives CASSFLRHYPDTQYF.

This clonotype was seen at least ten times. This chain uses TRBV11-1 with TRBJ2-7; D may correspond to TRBD1 or TRBD2 (6 bases each). Germline V gene lookup returns CDR1 SGHAT and CDR2 FQDESV (reference sequence). The CDR3 length is 14 residues. V was clipped by 6 bases and J by 6 bases, with 18 bases between them. This CDR3 reads CASRLGGTGGEQYF. DNA of the CDR3: TGTGCCAGCAGGCTCGGGGGCACCGGGGGCGAGCAGTACTTC.

In this sample, this clonotype turned up many times. This chain connects TRBV5-5 to TRBJ1-2; possible D gene TRBD1, 5 bases. The CDR3 has 15 amino acids. The germline V gene encodes CDR1 SGHKS and CDR2 YYEKEE (reference sequence). The ends were cut back, 1 base at V and 4 bases at J, with 14 bases in the middle. The CDR3 reads CASSLTGEGPYGYTF. DNA of the CDR3: TGTGCCAGCAGCTTGACTGGGGAGGGACCCTATGGCTACACCTTC.

In its sample, this clonotype was seen once. The chain recombines TRBV6-2 or TRBV6-3 with TRBJ1-2; no clear D. The length of the CDR3 is 14 residues. Germline V lookup: CDR1 MNHEY, CDR2 SVGEGT. V was pared by 5 bases and J by 10 bases, with 20 bases between. The CDR3 nucleotides read TGTGCCAGCAGTGACCAGTGGGGAGGTAATGCCTACACCTTC. Residues: CASSDQWGGNAYTF.

In its sample, this clonotype was seen many times. The chain recombines TRBV5-1 with TRBJ2-5; 9 bases map to TRBD1. Germline V CDR1 and CDR2: SGHRS, YFSETQ. The CDR3 is made up of 15 amino acids. Trimming took 2 bases from V and 3 from J; bases not matched to a gene: 5. This CDR3 reads CASSFGTGWEETQYF. DNA of the CDR3: TGCGCCAGCAGCTTCGGGACAGGGTGGGAAGAGACCCAGTACTTC.

This clonotype showed up just once. The rearrangement uses TRBV20-1 and TRBJ1-1; 9 bases line up with TRBD1. Germline V gene data show CDR1 as DFQATT and CDR2 as SNEGSKA (reference sequence). The CDR3 contains 12 residues. The ends lost 6 bases at V and 10 bases at J; junction bases unmatched: 9. DNA of the CDR3: TGCAGTGCCCCACGGACAGGGGACGGAGCTTTCTTT. Protein: CSAPRTGDGAFF.

This clonotype was recorded at least ten times. This chain uses TRBV5-1 with TRBJ2-7, with TRBD2 matching over 13 bases. The CDR3 is 13 residues long. Germline values: CDR1 SGHRS, CDR2 YFSETQ. V shed 4 bases, J shed 13 bases, and the junction held 8 bases outside the gene matches. CDR3 region: CASSDGRTSGSYF. CDR3 in DNA: TGCGCCAGCAGCGACGGGCGGACTAGCGGGAGTTACTTC.